The 23 T cell receptor beta chains below come from one sample, sequenced in a study of siplizumab effects on memory and regulatory T cells. Data came from immunoSEQ multiplex PCR; TCRdb stores just in-frame clones and leaves some out. Of tens of thousands of clones in the sample, roughly 90% are singletons; the top ten hold 1.5% to 1.7%. Sequenced input: Tregs sorted from blood. Receptors were obtained from a human donor in good health.

The rearrangement links TRBV28 to TRBJ2-7; D not certain. V lost 2 bases, J lost 2 bases, and 13 bases lay in between. The CDR3 has 15 residues. Germline values: CDR1 MDHEN, CDR2 SYDVKM. The CDR3 here is CASSLRPRFPYEQYF. Written as DNA, the CDR3 is TGTGCCAGCAGTTTAAGGCCGCGGTTCCCCTACGAGCAGTACTTC.

At least ten counts were recorded for this clone. J is TRBJ2-7 and V is TRBV10-3; no firm D call. V shed 6 bases and J shed 2 bases, with 8 bases lying between them. This CDR3 has 12 residues. The germline gives CDR1 ENHRY, CDR2 SYGVKD. CDR3 coding DNA: TGTGCCATCAGCGGCTCCCCCTACGAGCAGTACTTC. Translation: CAISGSPYEQYF.

The chain combines TRBV6-5 with TRBJ1-2; TRBD1 matches at 8 bases. CDR3 length: 15 residues. With 7 bases clipped from V and 4 bases from J, the junction kept 11 bases outside the gene matches. The germline V gene encodes CDR1 MNHEY and CDR2 SVGAGI. The CDR3 DNA reads as TGTGCCAGCAAGGGACAGGTCGCGCCGGGCTATGGCTACACCTTC. It yields the protein CASKGQVAPGYGYTF.

The chain joins TRBV29-1 to TRBJ2-7, with D possibly being TRBD1 (7 bases). The CDR3 has 12 amino acids. Between the trimmed V and J ends, which lost 7 bases and 7 bases, there was a span of 17 bases. Germline assignment: CDR1 SQVTM and CDR2 ANQGSEA. The CDR3 spells CSGDSGGREQYF. CDR3 DNA sequence: TGCAGCGGGGACAGTGGAGGGAGGGAGCAGTACTTC.

The chain recombines TRBV7-9 with TRBJ2-3; no clear D. The V gene lost 5 bases and the J gene lost 6 bases, with 6 bases spanning the gap. The CDR3 has 11 amino acids. Germline V gene data show CDR1 as SEHNR and CDR2 as FQNEAQ (reference sequence). This chain's CDR3 is CASSPMDTQYF. The CDR3 DNA sequence: TGTGCCAGCAGCCCCATGGATACGCAGTATTTT.

A few counts support this clone. The V call is TRBV19, the J call TRBJ1-1; no firm D call. CDR3 length: 13 residues. Germline-derived CDR1 and CDR2 are LNHDA and SQIVND (reference sequence). The ends were cut back, 4 bases at V and 0 bases at J, with 6 bases in the middle. The DNA of the CDR3 is TGTGCCAGTAGTAATCGGGTGAACACTGAAGCTTTCTTT. Its protein is CASSNRVNTEAFF.

The CDR3 here is CATQRGGSYTF. Here the CDR3 DNA reads TGTGCCACCCAACGAGGGGGCTCCTACACCTTC. V gene TRBV15 combines with J gene TRBJ1-2; 7 nucleotides align to TRBD1. Looked up from germline, CDR1 is LNHNV and CDR2 is YYDKDF (reference sequence). The CDR3 loop spans 11 amino acids. Trimming at V came to 8 bases and at J to 10 bases, leaving 7 bases not matched to a gene.

CDR3 residues: CASSGTGVGNQPQHF. The CDR3 DNA reads TGTGCCAGTAGCGGGACAGGGGTAGGCAATCAGCCCCAGCATTTT. This sequence joins TRBV19 and TRBJ1-5; TRBD1 matches 10 bases. From germline, CDR1 is LNHDA and CDR2 SQIVND (reference sequence). This CDR3 region has 15 residues. Trimming at V came to 6 bases and at J to 2 bases, leaving 4 bases not matched to a gene.

This clone was seen once. This chain joins TRBV5-1 and TRBJ2-2; D might be TRBD1 (6 bases). Trimming took off 0 bases at V and 6 bases at J, with 21 bases between the two ends. Germline V CDR1 and CDR2: SGHRS, YFSETQ. The CDR3 has 18 residues. The CDR3 coding sequence is TGCGCCAGCAGCTTGGTTGTGGGGGCAATAGGGATCGCCGGGGAGCTGTTTTTT. Translated: CASSLVVGAIGIAGELFF.

This rearrangement joins TRBV2 to TRBJ2-6, with 10 positions matching TRBD2. Germline lookup yields CDR1 SNHLY and CDR2 FYNNEI. The CDR3 sequence is 17 residues long. V lost 10 bases and J lost 1; bases outside the gene matches: 10. CDR3 loop: CATRRLAGESGANVLTF. Here the CDR3 DNA reads TGTGCCACCCGGAGGCTAGCGGGGGAATCTGGGGCCAACGTCCTGACTTTC.

The sample holds one count of this clone. The chain uses TRBV7-7 and TRBJ2-5; TRBD2 matches at 12 bases. CDR3 length: 15 residues. V shed 4 bases and J 2 bases; nucleotides not matched to a gene: 2. CDR1 SSHAT and CDR2 FNYEAQ come from the germline V gene (reference sequence). The CDR3 region is CASSWTSGAQETQYF. The DNA for the CDR3 is TGTGCCAGCAGCTGGACTAGCGGGGCGCAAGAGACCCAGTACTTC.

This chain joins TRBV2 and TRBJ2-1; 11 bases map to TRBD2. Germline V gene data show CDR1 as SNHLY and CDR2 as FYNNEI. The CDR3 is 15 residues long. Unmatched junction bases numbered 9, after V lost 7 bases and J lost 7 bases. The CDR3 sequence: CASTTSGALFNEQFF. For the CDR3, the DNA is TGTGCCAGCACGACTAGCGGGGCTCTTTTTAATGAGCAGTTCTTC.

This chain connects TRBV18 to TRBJ2-6; unclear D gene. Trimming pared 0 bases from V and 0 bases from J, leaving 3 bases between. CDR3 length equals 15 residues. The germline CDR1 and CDR2 sequences are KGHSH and LQKENI. CDR3 loop: CASSPPNSGANVLTF. The CDR3 DNA reads TGTGCCAGCTCACCACCCAACTCTGGGGCCAACGTCCTGACTTTC.

This chain uses TRBV12-5 with TRBJ1-3; 9 bases map to TRBD1. The CDR3 totals 14 residues. CDR1 and CDR2 from the germline V gene are LGHNT and FRNRAP. The ends lost 6 bases at V and 6 bases at J; junction bases unmatched: 6. CDR3 residues: CASGGRTGVNTIYF. DNA for the CDR3: TGTGCTAGTGGGGGGCGGACAGGGGTAAACACCATATATTTT.

The gene calls are TRBV28 and TRBJ1-2, with TRBD1 as a possible D gene (6 bases). The CDR3 runs to 12 residues. CDR1 MDHEN and CDR2 SYDVKM come from the germline V gene. V was shortened by 5 bases and J by 4 bases, with 8 bases between the two germline ends. The CDR3 loop reads CASSQGGYGYTF. In DNA form, the CDR3 reads TGTGCCAGCAGTCAAGGGGGCTATGGCTACACCTTC.

The chain links TRBV5-1 to TRBJ2-1, with TRBD2 as a possible D gene (6 bases). Deletions cut 4 bases from V and 6 bases from J, with 14 bases between. Germline CDR1 SGHRS, CDR2 YFSETQ. The CDR3 contains 14 residues. The CDR3 spells CASSAGGWSNEQFF. CDR3 DNA sequence: TGCGCCAGCAGCGCCGGGGGTTGGTCCAATGAGCAGTTCTTC.

V is TRBV6-1 and J is TRBJ1-5, with 10 nucleotides matching TRBD1. CDR1 and CDR2 (germline): MNHNS, SASEGT. V dropped 2 bases and J dropped 5; count of bases not matched to a gene: 6. There are 16 residues in the CDR3. The CDR3 nucleotides are TGTGCCAGCAGTGAAAGGTGGACAGGGGGTTATCAGCCCCAGCATTTT. Translated, it gives CASSERWTGGYQPQHF.

The chain links TRBV6-5 to TRBJ2-3; 7 bases line up with TRBD1. The CDR3 runs 14 residues. V trimming: 6 bases; J trimming: 1 base; junction bases outside the gene matches: 4. Germline loops: CDR1 MNHEY, CDR2 SVGAGI. CDR3 region: CASRRQGRTDTQYF. In nucleotides, the CDR3 is TGTGCCAGCAGGCGACAGGGACGCACAGATACGCAGTATTTT.

The chain combines TRBV19 with TRBJ1-1, with 10 nucleotides matching TRBD1. There are 13 residues in the CDR3. The germline CDR1 and CDR2 sequences are LNHDA and SQIVND (reference sequence). With V trimmed by 3 bases and J by 14 bases, 9 bases remained unmatched. The CDR3 is CASSMISGTGAFF. The CDR3 DNA follows: TGTGCCAGTAGTATGATTTCCGGGACAGGGGCCTTCTTT.

The count of this clone is one. The chain links TRBV11-2 to TRBJ2-7; TRBD2 aligns across 8 bases. The CDR3 spans 15 residues. Germline CDR1 SGHAT, CDR2 FQNNGV. With V trimmed by 4 bases and J by 2 bases, 7 bases remained unmatched. CDR3 in DNA: TGTGCCAGCAGCTATTTAGCGGGGCTTACCTACGAGCAGTACTTC. Translated: CASSYLAGLTYEQYF.

This rearrangement joins TRBV9 to TRBJ1-1, with 10 bases fitting TRBD1. Germline CDR1 SGDLS, CDR2 YYNGEE. This CDR3 comprises 13 residues. V trimming: 3 bases; J trimming: 13 bases; junction bases outside the gene matches: 9. The CDR3 nucleotides are TGTGCCAGCAGCGGTCAGACAGGGGGCTTAGTTTTCTTT. Its protein product is CASSGQTGGLVFF.

V usage is TRBV18 and J usage is TRBJ1-6; 8 nucleotides agree with TRBD1. Germline assignment: CDR1 KGHSH and CDR2 LQKENI. J was trimmed by 17 bases and V by 6 bases; bases with no gene match: 15. The CDR3 runs to 14 residues. CDR3 region: CASSPSGVDRDIHF. Written as DNA, the CDR3 is TGTGCCAGCTCCCCTTCGGGGGTGGACAGGGACATCCACTTT.

The V and J genes are TRBV5-6 and TRBJ2-7; 12 nucleotides match TRBD1. V lost 1 base and J lost 5; bases outside the gene matches: 4. The CDR3 runs 15 residues. CDR1 and CDR2 (germline): SGHDT, YYEEEE. This CDR3 reads CASSLPGQGADEQYF. CDR3 bases: TGTGCCAGCAGCTTGCCGGGACAGGGGGCCGACGAGCAGTACTTC.